This T cell receptor (beta chain) was sequenced for a study of blood T cell repertoires in COVID-19. On the study more broadly: The study drew acute and convalescent COVID-19 samples from the United States, Italy and Spain. The cDNA or gDNA used as material had been derived from T cells, B-cell-depleted T cells, or PBMCs.

Original processing methods: How many nucleated cells were present was estimated from reference gene primer amplification. This table comes from immunoSEQ multiplex PCR, and its TCRdb copy is limited to in-frame clones, with some not included. V, J and clone size are those of that table, while D and trimming were read from the DNA. The table records around 150,000 clones, 80% to 90% of them present only once. The germline CDR1 and CDR2 sequences are SGDLS and YYNGEE. The CDR3 runs 16 residues. The V gene end was trimmed by 0 bases and the J gene end by 3 bases; junction bases not matched to a gene: 7.

This chain joins TRBV9 and TRBJ2-3; 7 positions agree with TRBD1. This receptor was identified in a man aged 35-49 years with acute or convalescent COVID-19. Sequences were obtained from peripheral blood. The DNA of the CDR3 is TGTGCCAGCAGCGTAGAAGGTAACAGGGGAACAGATACGCAGTATTTT. Translated, it gives CASSVEGNRGTDTQYF.